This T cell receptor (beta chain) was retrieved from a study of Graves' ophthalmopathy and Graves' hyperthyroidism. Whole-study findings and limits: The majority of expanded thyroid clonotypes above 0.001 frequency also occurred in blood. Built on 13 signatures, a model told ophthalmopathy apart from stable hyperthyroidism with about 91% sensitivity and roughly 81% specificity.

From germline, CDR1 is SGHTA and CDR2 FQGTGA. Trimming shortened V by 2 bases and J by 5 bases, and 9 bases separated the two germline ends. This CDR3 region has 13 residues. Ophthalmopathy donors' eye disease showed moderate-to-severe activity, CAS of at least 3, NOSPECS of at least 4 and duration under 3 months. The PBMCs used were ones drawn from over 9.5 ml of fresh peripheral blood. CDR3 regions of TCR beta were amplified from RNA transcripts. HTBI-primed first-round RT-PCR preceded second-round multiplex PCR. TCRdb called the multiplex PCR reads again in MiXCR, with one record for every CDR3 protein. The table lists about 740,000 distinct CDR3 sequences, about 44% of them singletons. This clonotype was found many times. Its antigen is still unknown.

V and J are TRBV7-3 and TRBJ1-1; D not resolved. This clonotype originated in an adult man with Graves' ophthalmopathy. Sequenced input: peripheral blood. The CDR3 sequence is CASSLHAETEAFF. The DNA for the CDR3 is TGTGCCAGCAGCTTACATGCGGAAACTGAAGCTTTCTTT. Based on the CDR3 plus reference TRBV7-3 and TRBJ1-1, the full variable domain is GAGVSQTPSNKVTEKGKYVELRCDPISGHTALYWYRQSLGQGPEFLIYFQGTGAADDSGLPNDRFFAVRPEGSVSTLKIQRTERGDSAVYLCASSLHAETEAFFGQGTRLTVV.